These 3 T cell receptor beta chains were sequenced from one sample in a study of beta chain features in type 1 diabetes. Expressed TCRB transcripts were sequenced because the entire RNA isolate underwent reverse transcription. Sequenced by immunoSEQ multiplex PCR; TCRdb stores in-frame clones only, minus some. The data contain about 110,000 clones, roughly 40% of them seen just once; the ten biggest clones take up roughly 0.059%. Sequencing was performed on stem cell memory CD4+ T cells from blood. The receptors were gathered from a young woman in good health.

CDR3 sequence reads: CATSRPGGGRGYGYTF. The CDR3 nucleotides are TGTGCCACCAGCAGACCCGGGGGGGGGCGCGGCTATGGCTACACCTTC. The chain has TRBV15 and TRBJ1-2, with a possible D match to TRBD1 (6 bases). V was shortened by 2 bases and J by 4 bases, with 17 bases between the two germline ends. Germline V CDR1 and CDR2: LNHNV, YYDKDF (reference sequence). The CDR3 consists of 16 residues.

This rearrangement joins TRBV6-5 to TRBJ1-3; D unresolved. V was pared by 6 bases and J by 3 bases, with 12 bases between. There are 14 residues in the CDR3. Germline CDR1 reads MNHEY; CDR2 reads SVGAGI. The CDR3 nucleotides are TGTGCCAGCAGAAGCAGGAAGCTTGGAAACACCATATATTTT. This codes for CASRSRKLGNTIYF.

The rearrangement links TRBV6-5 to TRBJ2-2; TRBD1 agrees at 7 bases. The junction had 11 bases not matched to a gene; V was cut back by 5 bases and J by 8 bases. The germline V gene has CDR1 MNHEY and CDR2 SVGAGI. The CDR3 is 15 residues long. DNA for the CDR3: TGTGCCAGCAGTCAGCTTGAGGGGGCGCGGGGGGAGCTGTTTTTT. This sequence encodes CASSQLEGARGELFF.